The 23 T cell receptor beta chains in this list originate from one sample, sequenced in a study of blood T cell repertoires in COVID-19. The repertoire was sequenced with immunoSEQ multiplex PCR; TCRdb's copy has only in-frame clones and lacks some. This sample has around 500,000 clones, with 80% to 90% found just once. The sequenced sample consisted of PBMCs or T cells enriched from blood (not recorded which). Source of these receptors: a woman aged 60 to 75 who had recovered from COVID-19.

V usage is TRBV28 and J usage is TRBJ1-5, with D possibly TRBD1 on 5 matching bases. CDR3 length equals 17 residues. Looked up from germline, CDR1 is MDHEN and CDR2 is SYDVKM. V dropped 5 bases and J dropped 5 bases, with 22 bases sitting between them. The CDR3 spells CASSRSDIQGAYQPQHF. The CDR3 bases are TGTGCCAGCAGTCGATCCGATATTCAGGGTGCATATCAGCCCCAGCATTTT.

The chain combines TRBV9 with TRBJ2-5, with 11 positions matching TRBD2. The CDR3 contains 16 residues. V lost 0 bases and J lost 5; bases outside the gene matches: 6. Germline V gives CDR1 SGDLS, CDR2 YYNGEE. The CDR3 loop is CASSVGLAGGSETQYF. The CDR3 DNA is TGTGCCAGCAGCGTAGGGCTAGCGGGGGGTTCGGAGACCCAGTACTTC.

The chain employs TRBV29-1 and TRBJ2-3; 9 nucleotides match TRBD2. The CDR3 has 14 amino acids. The germline CDR1 and CDR2 sequences are SQVTM and ANQGSEA. The V segment lost 7 bases and the J segment 7 bases; nucleotides outside the gene matches: 12. CDR3 sequence reads: CSAKGSGGWNTQYF. In DNA form, the CDR3 reads TGCAGCGCTAAGGGTAGCGGGGGTTGGAATACGCAGTATTTT.

In its sample, this clone was seen once. V gene TRBV27 combines with J gene TRBJ2-2; 7 nucleotides line up with TRBD1. Germline V lookup: CDR1 MNHEY, CDR2 SMNVEV (reference sequence). The CDR3 is 13 residues long. The J segment lost 7 bases and the V segment lost 7 bases, leaving 6 bases of the junction unmatched. The CDR3 loop is CASTDRVGGELFF. For the CDR3, the DNA is TGTGCCAGCACAGACAGGGTTGGCGGGGAGCTGTTTTTT.

The J gene is TRBJ1-6, the V gene TRBV5-5, with a weak D call TRBD1 (6 bases). The germline V gene encodes CDR1 SGHKS and CDR2 YYEKEE (reference sequence). This CDR3 has 16 residues. V lost 4 bases, J lost 2 bases, and 13 bases lay in between. CDR3 DNA sequence: TGTGCCAGCAGCCCAGGCCAGGGGACCTATAATTCACCCCTCCACTTT. This translates into CASSPGQGTYNSPLHF.

This sequence joins TRBV9 and TRBJ1-2; 7 nucleotides match TRBD1. The V gene end was trimmed by 4 bases and the J gene end by 3 bases; junction bases not matched to a gene: 12. Germline values: CDR1 SGDLS, CDR2 YYNGEE. The CDR3 is 16 residues long. CDR3 region: CASSPGSTGDHYGYTF. CDR3 in DNA: TGTGCCAGCAGCCCGGGAAGCACAGGGGATCACTATGGCTACACCTTC.

The table lists this clone with a few counts. The CDR3 reads CASSFNSDYGYTF. CDR3 in DNA: TGTGCCAGCAGTTTTAATAGCGACTATGGCTACACCTTC. The chain is built from TRBV27 and TRBJ1-2; D gene ambiguous. V was cut by 3 bases and J by 3 bases, with 8 bases left in between. CDR1 is MNHEY, CDR2 SMNVEV, per germline (reference sequence). The CDR3 has 13 amino acids.

The table lists this clone with a count of one. The chain links TRBV3-1 (or the pseudogene TRBV3-2) to TRBJ2-6; D ambiguous. V lost 3 bases and J lost 2, with 8 bases in between. Looked up from germline, CDR1 is LGHDT and CDR2 is YNNKEL (reference sequence). The CDR3 runs to 15 residues. The CDR3 DNA reads TGTGCCAGCAGCCAGGAGCTGCCTGGGGCCAACGTCCTGACTTTC. Its translation is CASSQELPGANVLTF.

This sequence joins TRBV15 and TRBJ2-7; D is possibly TRBD1 (5 bases). Germline V gene lookup returns CDR1 LNHNV and CDR2 YYDKDF (reference sequence). CDR3 length: 14 residues. Trimming took off 0 bases at V and 3 bases at J, with 9 bases between the two ends. The DNA for the CDR3 is TGTGCCACCAGCAGAGAAAGGGGTTACTACGAGCAGTACGTC. Its translation: CATSRERGYYEQYV.

The V call is TRBV7-6, the J call TRBJ1-6; D call uncertain. The CDR3 runs 15 residues. V was clipped by 5 bases and J by 10 bases, with 18 bases between them. Germline values: CDR1 SGHVS, CDR2 FNYEAQ. The CDR3 spells CASSPRSGQRSPLHF. Here the CDR3 DNA reads TGTGCCAGCAGCCCGCGTAGTGGGCAAAGATCACCCCTCCACTTT.

The J gene is TRBJ2-5, the V gene TRBV30; D gene ambiguous. The CDR3 has 11 residues. Germline CDR1 is GTSNPN and CDR2 is SVGIG (reference sequence). Trimming cost V 1 base and J 5 bases, with 5 bases left between them. In DNA, the CDR3 is TGTGCCTGGAGTGCGGGTGAGACCCAGTACTTC. It specifies CAWSAGETQYF.

The rearrangement uses TRBV24-1 and TRBJ2-5; D might be TRBD2 (6 bases). This CDR3 is built from 13 residues. V lost 7 bases, J lost 5 bases, and 13 bases lay in between. Germline CDR1 reads KGHDR; CDR2 reads SFDVKD. CDR3 residues: CATSAGTLETQYF. CDR3 nucleotides: TGTGCCACCAGCGCCGGGACTCTGGAGACCCAGTACTTC.

This chain joins TRBV4-1 and TRBJ1-2, with a possible D match to TRBD1 (6 bases). This CDR3 spans 14 amino acids. Trimming left V 1 base short and J 3 bases short, with 9 bases between. Germline lookup yields CDR1 MGHRA and CDR2 YSYEKL. CDR3 residues: CASSQAEGDYGYTF. DNA for the CDR3: TGCGCCAGCAGCCAAGCAGAGGGGGACTATGGCTACACCTTC.

In its sample, this clone was seen a few times. The chain combines TRBV4-2 with TRBJ1-4; 7 positions agree with TRBD1. Germline V gene lookup returns CDR1 LGHNA and CDR2 YNFKEQ. V trimming: 0 bases; J trimming: 7 bases; junction bases outside the gene matches: 14. The CDR3 runs 18 residues. CDR3 nucleotides: TGTGCCAGCAGCCAAGATCCCCAGACCGGGACAGCCCCTGAAAAACTGTTTTTT. It yields the protein CASSQDPQTGTAPEKLFF.

This clone was detected once. The CDR3 loop reads CASSFGRGSYEQYV. CDR3 nucleotides: TGTGCCAGCAGCTTTGGGAGGGGTAGCTACGAGCAGTACGTC. This sequence joins TRBV7-8 and TRBJ2-7, with 7 bases identical to TRBD2. V lost 3 bases and J lost 3; bases outside the gene matches: 5. The CDR3 contains 14 residues. Germline assignment: CDR1 SGHVS and CDR2 FQNEAQ.

The rearrangement uses TRBV19 and TRBJ2-1; TRBD1 might be the D (5 bases). CDR3 size: 14 residues. Germline V lookup: CDR1 LNHDA, CDR2 SQIVND (reference sequence). The V end was cut by 2 bases, the J end by 4 bases, with 9 bases between. The CDR3 protein is CASSIYPGYNEQFF. The CDR3 DNA sequence: TGTGCCAGTAGTATATATCCAGGGTACAATGAGCAGTTCTTC.

V and J are TRBV2 and TRBJ2-2, with TRBD1 matching over 9 bases. CDR3 length: 13 residues. Looked up from germline, CDR1 is SNHLY and CDR2 is FYNNEI. V lost 10 bases and J lost 6; bases outside the gene matches: 6. CDR3 residues: CATGQGKSGELFF. The CDR3 DNA is TGTGCCACCGGACAGGGGAAGTCCGGGGAGCTGTTTTTT.

In this sample, this clone turned up a few times. This rearrangement joins TRBV5-6 to TRBJ1-1; 7 bases are shared with TRBD1. The CDR3 extends over 15 amino acids. Germline-derived CDR1 and CDR2 are SGHDT and YYEEEE. With V trimmed by 0 bases and J by 8 bases, 10 bases remained unmatched. The DNA for the CDR3 is TGTGCCAGCAGCTTGGGCAGGGGGTCCTGGGTCGAAGCTTTCTTT. It codes for CASSLGRGSWVEAFF.

DNA of the CDR3: TGTGCCACCAGCAGCGACAGGGGTCGTGAGACCCAGTACTTC. This encodes CATSSDRGRETQYF. The chain couples TRBV15 to TRBJ2-5; 8 bases are shared with TRBD1. The CDR3 totals 14 residues. Germline lookup yields CDR1 LNHNV and CDR2 YYDKDF (reference sequence). Trimming removed 3 bases from V and 5 bases from J; junction bases left unmatched: 5. The entire variable domain, with the rest obtained from reference TRBV15 and TRBJ2-5, is as follows: DAMVIQNPRYQVTQFGKPVTLSCSQTLNHNVMYWYQQKSSQAPKLLFHYYDKDFNNEADTPDNFQSRRPNTSFCFLDIRSPGLGDTAMYLCATSSDRGRETQYFGPGTRLLVL.

The V call is TRBV12-5, the J call TRBJ2-3; TRBD1 agrees at 8 bases. Per the germline V gene, CDR1 is LGHNT and CDR2 is FRNRAP. The CDR3 totals 16 residues. Losses at the gene ends were 3 bases for V and 4 bases for J; bases not matched to a gene: 9. CDR3 sequence reads: CASGLGTGTSADTQYF. The DNA of the CDR3 is TGTGCTAGTGGTTTAGGGACAGGTACGTCGGCAGATACGCAGTATTTT.

The V gene is TRBV9, the J gene TRBJ2-3, with a weak D call TRBD2 (6 bases). Trimming pared 3 bases from V and 2 bases from J, leaving 13 bases between. CDR3 length: 15 residues. Germline V CDR1 and CDR2: SGDLS, YYNGEE. The DNA of the CDR3 is TGTGCCAGCAGCGACCGGGACTCGATCACAGATACGCAGTATTTT. Translation: CASSDRDSITDTQYF.

The chain has TRBV10-3 and TRBJ2-2; possible D gene TRBD2, 5 bases. The V end was cut by 2 bases, the J end by 2 bases, with 6 bases between. Germline CDR1 is ENHRY and CDR2 is SYGVKD. This CDR3 region has 14 residues. In DNA form, the CDR3 reads TGTGCCATCAGTGAGCGGACTAACACCGGGGAGCTGTTTTTT. Amino acid sequence: CAISERTNTGELFF.

The chain combines TRBV30 with TRBJ1-6; the D gene is possibly TRBD1 (5 bases). Germline assignment: CDR1 GTSNPN and CDR2 SVGIG (reference sequence). CDR3 length equals 13 residues. The ends were cut back, 4 bases at V and 7 bases at J, with 11 bases in the middle. This CDR3 is CAWKAGLNSPLHF. The CDR3 nucleotides read TGTGCCTGGAAAGCGGGGCTCAATTCACCCCTCCACTTT.